The clone carrying this TCR beta chain was counted between two and nine times. Its cognate antigen is unknown. These data originate in a study of T-cell memory formation after mild COVID-19. At the level of the study: Clustering of TCRs was largely donor specific. Study findings and constraints: Certain responding clones were present in pre-infection memory, suggesting participation of cross-reactive memory. Contracting clones from day 15 to 85 had balanced CD4/CD8; later expanders favoured CD4+.

The germline V gene encodes CDR1 SQVTM and CDR2 ANQGSEA. Trimming removed 6 bases from V and 0 bases from J, with 11 bases in between. The CDR3 contains 13 residues. The authors produced TCR alpha and TCR beta cDNA libraries with sample barcodes and UMIs by 5'RACE using constant-segment primers. MiXCR was run by TCRdb on the 5' RACE reads, yielding one entry per CDR3 protein. The sample carries approximately 51,000 distinct CDR3 sequences, 9.3% recorded once. The rearrangement links TRBV29-1 to TRBJ1-1, with D possibly TRBD1 on 6 matching bases. This clonotype was obtained from an adult woman who had mild COVID-19 (a few samples of this study predate the infection). Cell type and time point are not known. Sequencing was performed on PBMCs or a T cell subset sorted from them (not recorded which). The chain's CDR3 is CSVKTGLNTEAFF. In DNA form, the CDR3 reads TGCAGCGTAAAGACAGGACTGAACACTGAAGCTTTCTTT.